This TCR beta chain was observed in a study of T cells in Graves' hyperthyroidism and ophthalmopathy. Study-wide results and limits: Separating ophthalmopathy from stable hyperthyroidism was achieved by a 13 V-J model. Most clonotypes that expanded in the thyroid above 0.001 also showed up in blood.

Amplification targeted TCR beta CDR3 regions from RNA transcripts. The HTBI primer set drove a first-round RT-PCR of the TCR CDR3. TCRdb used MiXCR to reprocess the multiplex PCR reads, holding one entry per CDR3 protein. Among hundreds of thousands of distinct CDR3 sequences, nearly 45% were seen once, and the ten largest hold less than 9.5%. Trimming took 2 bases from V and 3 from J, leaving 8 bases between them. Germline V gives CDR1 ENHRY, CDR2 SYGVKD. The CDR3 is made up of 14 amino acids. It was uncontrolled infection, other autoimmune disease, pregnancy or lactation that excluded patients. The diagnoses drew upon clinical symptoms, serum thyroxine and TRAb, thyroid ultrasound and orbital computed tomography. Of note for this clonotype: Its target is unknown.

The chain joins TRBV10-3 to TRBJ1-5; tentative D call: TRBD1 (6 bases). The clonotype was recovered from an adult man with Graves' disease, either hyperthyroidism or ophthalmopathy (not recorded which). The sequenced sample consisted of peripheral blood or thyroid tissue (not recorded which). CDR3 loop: CAISETGINQPQHF. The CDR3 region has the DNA TGTGCCATCAGTGAGACAGGGATCAATCAGCCCCAGCATTTT.